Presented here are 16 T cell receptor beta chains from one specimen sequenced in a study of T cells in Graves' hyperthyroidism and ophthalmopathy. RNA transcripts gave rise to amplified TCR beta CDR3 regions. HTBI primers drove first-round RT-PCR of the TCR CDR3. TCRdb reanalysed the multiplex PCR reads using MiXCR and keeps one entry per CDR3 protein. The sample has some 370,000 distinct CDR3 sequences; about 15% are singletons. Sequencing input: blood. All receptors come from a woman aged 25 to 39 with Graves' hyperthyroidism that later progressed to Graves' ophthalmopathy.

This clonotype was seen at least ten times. The CDR3 DNA follows: TGTGCCAGCGGGGACACCGATCGGGGGGAGCTGTTTTTT. Translated: CASGDTDRGELFF. J is TRBJ2-2 and V is TRBV28; D may be TRBD1 (6 bases). Germline loops: CDR1 MDHEN, CDR2 SYDVKM. CDR3 size: 13 residues. With 8 bases removed from V and 8 bases from J, the gap between germline ends came to 15 bases.

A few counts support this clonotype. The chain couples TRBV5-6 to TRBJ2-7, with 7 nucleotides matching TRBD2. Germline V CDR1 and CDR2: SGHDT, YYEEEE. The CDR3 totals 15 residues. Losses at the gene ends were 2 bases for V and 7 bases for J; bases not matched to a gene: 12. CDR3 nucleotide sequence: TGTGCCAGCAGCTTACCGAGCGGGAACCAATGGGAGCAGTACTTC. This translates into CASSLPSGNQWEQYF.

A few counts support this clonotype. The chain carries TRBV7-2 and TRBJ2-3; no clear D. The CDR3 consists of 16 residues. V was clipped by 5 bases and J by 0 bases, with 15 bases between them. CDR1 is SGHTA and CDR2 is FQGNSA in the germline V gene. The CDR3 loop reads CASSPPNTHSTDTQYF. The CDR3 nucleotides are TGTGCCAGCAGCCCCCCCAATACACATAGCACAGATACGCAGTATTTT.

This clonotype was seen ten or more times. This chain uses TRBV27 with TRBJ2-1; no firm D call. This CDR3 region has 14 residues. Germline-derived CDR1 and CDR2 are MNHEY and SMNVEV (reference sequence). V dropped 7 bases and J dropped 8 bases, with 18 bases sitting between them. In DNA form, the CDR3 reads TGTGCCAGCACCGCACCAGATTCGGTCGATGAGCAGTTCTTC. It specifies CASTAPDSVDEQFF.

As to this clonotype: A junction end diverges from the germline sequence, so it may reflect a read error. The CDR3 is CASSFPLLAGVHYNEQLF. DNA of the CDR3: TGTGCCAGCAGTTTCCCCCTTCTTGCGGGAGTTCACTACAATGAGCAGCTCTTC. This chain joins TRBV6-2 or TRBV6-3 and TRBJ2-1, with 7 bases matching TRBD2. CDR3 length equals 18 residues. From germline, CDR1 is MNHEY and CDR2 SVGEGT.

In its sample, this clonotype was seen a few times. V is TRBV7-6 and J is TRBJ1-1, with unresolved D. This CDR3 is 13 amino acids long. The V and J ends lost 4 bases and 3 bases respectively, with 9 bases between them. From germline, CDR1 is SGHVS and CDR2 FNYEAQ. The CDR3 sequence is CASSYGEDTEAFF. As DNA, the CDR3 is TGTGCCAGCAGCTACGGAGAGGACACTGAAGCTTTCTTT.

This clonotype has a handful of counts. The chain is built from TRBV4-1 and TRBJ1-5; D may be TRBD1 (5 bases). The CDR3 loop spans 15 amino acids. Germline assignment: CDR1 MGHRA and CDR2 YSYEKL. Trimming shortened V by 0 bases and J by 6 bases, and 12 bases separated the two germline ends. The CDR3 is CASSQDSGTGQPQHF. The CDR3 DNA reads TGCGCCAGCAGCCAAGATTCAGGGACGGGTCAGCCCCAGCATTTT.

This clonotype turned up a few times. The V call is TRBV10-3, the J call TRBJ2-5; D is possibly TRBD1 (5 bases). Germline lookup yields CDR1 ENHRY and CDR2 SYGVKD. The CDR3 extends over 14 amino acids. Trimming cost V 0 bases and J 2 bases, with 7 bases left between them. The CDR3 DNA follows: TGTGCCATCAGTGAGTCCGGACAACAAGAGACCCAGTACTTC. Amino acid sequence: CAISESGQQETQYF.

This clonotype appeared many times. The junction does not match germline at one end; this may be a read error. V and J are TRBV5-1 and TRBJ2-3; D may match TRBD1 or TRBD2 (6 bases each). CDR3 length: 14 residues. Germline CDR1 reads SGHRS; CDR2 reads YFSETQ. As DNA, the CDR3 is TGTGCCAGCAGCTTAGGGGGGAGCACAGATACGCAGTATTTT. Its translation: CASSLGGSTDTQYF. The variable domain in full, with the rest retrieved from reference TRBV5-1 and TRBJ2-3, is KAGVTQTPRYLIKTRGQQVTLSCSPISGHRSVSWYQQTPGQGLQFLFEYFSETQRNKGNFPGRFSGRQFSNSRSEMNVSTLELGDSALYLCASSLGGSTDTQYFGPGTRLTVL.

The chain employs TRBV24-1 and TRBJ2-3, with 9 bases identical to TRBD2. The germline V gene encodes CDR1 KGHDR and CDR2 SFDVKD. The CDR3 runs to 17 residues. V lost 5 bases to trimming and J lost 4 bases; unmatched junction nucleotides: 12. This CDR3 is CATSATAGGRKADTQYF. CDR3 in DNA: TGTGCCACCAGTGCAACGGCGGGGGGGCGGAAGGCAGATACGCAGTATTTT.

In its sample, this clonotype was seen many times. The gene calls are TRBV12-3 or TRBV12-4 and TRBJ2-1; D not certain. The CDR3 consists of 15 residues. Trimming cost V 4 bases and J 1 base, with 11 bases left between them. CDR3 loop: CASSSELSSYNEQFF. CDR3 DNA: TGTGCCAGCAGTTCAGAGCTGAGTTCCTACAATGAGCAGTTCTTC.

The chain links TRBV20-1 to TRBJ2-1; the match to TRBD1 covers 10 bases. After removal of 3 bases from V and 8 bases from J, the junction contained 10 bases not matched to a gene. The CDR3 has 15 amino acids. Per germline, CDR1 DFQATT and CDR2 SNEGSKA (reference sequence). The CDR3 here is CSASRWGQGFYEQFF. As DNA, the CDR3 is TGCAGTGCTAGCAGGTGGGGACAGGGGTTTTATGAGCAGTTCTTC.

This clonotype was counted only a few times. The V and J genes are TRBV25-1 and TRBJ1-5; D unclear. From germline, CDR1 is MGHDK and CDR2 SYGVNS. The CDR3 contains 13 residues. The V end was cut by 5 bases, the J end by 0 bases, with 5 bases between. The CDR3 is CASSQHSNQPQHF. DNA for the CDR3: TGTGCCAGCAGTCAACATAGCAATCAGCCCCAGCATTTT.

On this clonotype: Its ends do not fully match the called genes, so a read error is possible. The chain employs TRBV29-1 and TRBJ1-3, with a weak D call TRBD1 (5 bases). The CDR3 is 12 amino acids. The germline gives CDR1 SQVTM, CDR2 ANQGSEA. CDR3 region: CSVGTTGTTIYF. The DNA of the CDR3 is TGCAGCGTTGGGACAACTGGAACCACCATATATTTT.

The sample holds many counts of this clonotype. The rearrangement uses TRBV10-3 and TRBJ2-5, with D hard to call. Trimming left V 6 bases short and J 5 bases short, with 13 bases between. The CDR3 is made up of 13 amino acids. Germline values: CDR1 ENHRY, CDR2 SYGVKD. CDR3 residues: CAISLDKQETQYF. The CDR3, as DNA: TGTGCCATCAGCCTTGACAAACAGGAGACCCAGTACTTC.

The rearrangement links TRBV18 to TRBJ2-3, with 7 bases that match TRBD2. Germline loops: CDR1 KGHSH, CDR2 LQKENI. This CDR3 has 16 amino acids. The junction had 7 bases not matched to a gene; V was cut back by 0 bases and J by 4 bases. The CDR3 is CASSPPKAGLADTQYF. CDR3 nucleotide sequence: TGTGCCAGCTCACCACCAAAAGCGGGACTCGCAGATACGCAGTATTTT.